Following are 8 T cell receptor beta chains from one sample sequenced in a study of OX40 agonist ivuxolimab in advanced cancers. Profiled with immunoSEQ multiplex PCR; TCRdb holds only in-frame clones, not every one. The sample records 34,000 or so clones, around 85% being singletons. The material sequenced was CD4+ or CD8+ T cells sorted from blood, taken in a trial of the OX40 agonist ivuxolimab. The source of these receptors is an adult with an advanced solid tumor such as melanoma, head and neck, liver or kidney cancer.

The rearrangement uses TRBV11-2 and TRBJ2-7; 10 bases fit TRBD1. Germline CDR1 is SGHAT and CDR2 is FQNNGV. V lost 5 bases and J lost 1; bases outside the gene matches: 5. This CDR3 region has 15 residues. This CDR3 is CASSDRGRVSYEQYF. The CDR3 DNA follows: TGTGCCAGCAGCGACAGGGGGCGTGTATCCTACGAGCAGTACTTC.

The chain recombines TRBV30 with TRBJ2-7, with a weak D call TRBD2 (6 bases). The CDR3 contains 15 residues. CDR1 and CDR2 from the germline V gene are GTSNPN and SVGIG (reference sequence). Between the trimmed V and J ends, which lost 0 bases and 2 bases, there was a span of 14 bases. CDR3 nucleotide sequence: TGTGCCTGGAGTGTTGGTTCAGGCGGGACCTACGAGCAGTACTTC. It yields the protein CAWSVGSGGTYEQYF.

This sequence joins TRBV5-1 and TRBJ1-6; tentatively, D is TRBD1 (6 bases). The CDR3 contains 14 residues. Germline V gene sequence: CDR1 SGHRS, CDR2 YFSETQ. The V and J ends lost 4 bases and 9 bases respectively, with 14 bases between them. The CDR3: CASSIEDRRSPLHF. CDR3 bases: TGCGCCAGCAGCATAGAGGACAGACGTTCACCCCTCCACTTT. Together with reference TRBV5-1 and TRBJ1-6, the CDR3 gives the full variable domain: KAGVTQTPRYLIKTRGQQVTLSCSPISGHRSVSWYQQTPGQGLQFLFEYFSETQRNKGNFPGRFSGRQFSNSRSEMNVSTLELGDSALYLCASSIEDRRSPLHFGNGTRLTVT.

V is TRBV6-4 and J is TRBJ2-7, with a tentative D call TRBD2 (5 bases). The CDR3 length is 13 residues. V was pared by 0 bases and J by 10 bases, with 13 bases between. The germline V gene encodes CDR1 MRHNA and CDR2 SNTAGT. The CDR3 loop is CASSDSTNGLQYF. CDR3 in DNA: TGTGCCAGCAGTGACTCGACTAATGGGCTTCAGTACTTC.

To note about this clone: The sample contains more than one DNA sequence encoding this CDR3. The chain carries TRBV5-1 and TRBJ2-7; the D gene could be TRBD1 or TRBD2 (5 bases each). This CDR3 contains 14 residues. In germline, CDR1 is SGHRS, CDR2 YFSETQ. V lost 4 bases and J 7 bases, leaving 18 bases between the germline ends. As DNA, the CDR3 is TGCGCCAGCAGCCACGGGACGGGAACTGGGGAGCAGTACTTC. Residues: CASSHGTGTGEQYF.

The rearrangement joins TRBV5-1 to TRBJ2-1; a possible D gene is TRBD2 (6 bases). The ends were cut back, 0 bases at V and 2 bases at J, with 9 bases in the middle. The CDR3 length is 15 residues. The germline V gene has CDR1 SGHRS and CDR2 YFSETQ. DNA of the CDR3: TGCGCCAGCAGCTTGGGACTAGGAGCCTACAATGAGCAGTTCTTC. Residues: CASSLGLGAYNEQFF. Complete variable domain (other parts from reference TRBV5-1 and TRBJ2-1): KAGVTQTPRYLIKTRGQQVTLSCSPISGHRSVSWYQQTPGQGLQFLFEYFSETQRNKGNFPGRFSGRQFSNSRSEMNVSTLELGDSALYLCASSLGLGAYNEQFFGPGTRLTVL.

The chain is built from TRBV28 and TRBJ2-2, with TRBD1 matching over 9 bases. The CDR3 is 15 amino acids. V lost 6 bases to trimming and J lost 3 bases; unmatched junction nucleotides: 5. Germline V gives CDR1 MDHEN, CDR2 SYDVKM. CDR3 sequence: CASSRDRVDTGELFF. CDR3 nucleotides: TGTGCCAGCAGCCGGGACAGGGTCGACACCGGGGAGCTGTTTTTT.

This chain links TRBV5-6 with TRBJ2-3, with 9 bases fitting TRBD1. After removal of 4 bases from V and 11 bases from J, the junction contained 5 bases not matched to a gene. Germline-derived CDR1 and CDR2 are SGHDT and YYEEEE. CDR3 length equals 12 residues. The CDR3 DNA is TGTGCCAGCAGCGGGCGACAGGGGGTGCAGTATTTT. This encodes CASSGRQGVQYF.